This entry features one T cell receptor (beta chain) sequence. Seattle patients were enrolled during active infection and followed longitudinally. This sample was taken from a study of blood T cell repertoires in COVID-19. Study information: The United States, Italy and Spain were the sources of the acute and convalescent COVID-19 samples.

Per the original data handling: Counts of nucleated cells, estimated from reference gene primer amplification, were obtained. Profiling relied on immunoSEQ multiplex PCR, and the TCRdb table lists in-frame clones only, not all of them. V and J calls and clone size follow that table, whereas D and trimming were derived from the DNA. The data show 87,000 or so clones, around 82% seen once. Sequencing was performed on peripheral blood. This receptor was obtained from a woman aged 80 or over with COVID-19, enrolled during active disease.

The CDR3 is CASSLVGQGISEAFF. The CDR3 coding sequence is TGTGCCAGCAGCTTGGTTGGACAGGGTATCTCTGAAGCTTTCTTT. The chain joins TRBV5-6 to TRBJ1-1; 8 nucleotides align to TRBD1. The CDR3 covers 15 residues. Germline V gene sequence: CDR1 SGHDT, CDR2 YYEEEE. V was clipped by 0 bases and J by 6 bases; unmatched bases: 7.